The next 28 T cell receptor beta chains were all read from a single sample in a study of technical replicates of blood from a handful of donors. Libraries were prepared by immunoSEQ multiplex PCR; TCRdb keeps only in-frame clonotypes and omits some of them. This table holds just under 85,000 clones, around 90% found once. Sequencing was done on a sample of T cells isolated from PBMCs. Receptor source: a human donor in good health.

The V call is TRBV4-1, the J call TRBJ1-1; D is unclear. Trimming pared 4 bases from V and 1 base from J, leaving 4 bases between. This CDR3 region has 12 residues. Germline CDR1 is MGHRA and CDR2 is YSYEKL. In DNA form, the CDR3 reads TGCGCCAGCAGCCGAGGGAACACTGAAGCTTTCTTT. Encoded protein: CASSRGNTEAFF.

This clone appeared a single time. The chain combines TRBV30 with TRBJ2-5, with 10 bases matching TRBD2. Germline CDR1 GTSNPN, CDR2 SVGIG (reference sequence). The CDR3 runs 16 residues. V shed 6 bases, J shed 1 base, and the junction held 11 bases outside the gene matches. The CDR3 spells CACPIQLAGFQETQYF. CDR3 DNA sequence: TGTGCCTGTCCTATCCAACTAGCGGGGTTCCAAGAGACCCAGTACTTC.

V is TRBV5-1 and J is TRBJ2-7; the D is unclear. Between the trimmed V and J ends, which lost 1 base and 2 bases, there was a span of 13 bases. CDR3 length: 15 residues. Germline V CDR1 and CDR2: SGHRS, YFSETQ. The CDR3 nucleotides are TGCGCCAGCAGCTTGATTATCGGCGGCGCCTACGAGCAGTACTTC. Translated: CASSLIIGGAYEQYF.

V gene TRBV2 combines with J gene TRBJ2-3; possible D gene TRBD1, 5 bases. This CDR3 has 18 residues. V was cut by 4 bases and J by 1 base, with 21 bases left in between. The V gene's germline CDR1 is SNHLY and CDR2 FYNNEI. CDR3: CASSGVLGPLGRTDTQYF. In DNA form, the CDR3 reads TGTGCCAGCAGTGGCGTCTTGGGCCCGTTGGGGCGCACAGATACGCAGTATTTT.

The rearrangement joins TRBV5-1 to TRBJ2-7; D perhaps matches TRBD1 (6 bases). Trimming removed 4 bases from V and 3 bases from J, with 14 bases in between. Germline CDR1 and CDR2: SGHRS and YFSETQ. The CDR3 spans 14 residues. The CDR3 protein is CASSPGDTNYEQYF. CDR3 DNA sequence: TGCGCCAGCAGCCCCGGGGACACTAACTACGAGCAGTACTTC.

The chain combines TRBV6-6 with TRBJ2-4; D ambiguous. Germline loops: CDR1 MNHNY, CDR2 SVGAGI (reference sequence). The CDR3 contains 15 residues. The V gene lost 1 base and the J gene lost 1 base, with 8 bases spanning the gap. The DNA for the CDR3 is TGTGCCAGCAGTTACTTCGCGTTGGCCAAAAACATTCAGTACTTC. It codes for CASSYFALAKNIQYF.

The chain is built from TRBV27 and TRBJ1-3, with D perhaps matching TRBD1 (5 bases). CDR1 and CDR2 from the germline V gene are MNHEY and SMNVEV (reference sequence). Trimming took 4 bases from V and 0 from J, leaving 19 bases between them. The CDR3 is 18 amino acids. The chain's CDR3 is CASSSGRGSASSGNTIYF. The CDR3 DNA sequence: TGTGCCAGCAGTTCGGGGCGGGGGAGCGCTAGCTCTGGAAACACCATATATTTT.

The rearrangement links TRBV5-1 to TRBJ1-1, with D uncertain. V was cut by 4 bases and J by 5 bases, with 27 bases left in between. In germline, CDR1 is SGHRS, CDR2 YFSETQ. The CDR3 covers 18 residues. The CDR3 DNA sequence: TGCGCCAGCAGCGGAAACAGCGGATTGGCGATAGTGGGTACTGAAGCTTTCTTT. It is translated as CASSGNSGLAIVGTEAFF.

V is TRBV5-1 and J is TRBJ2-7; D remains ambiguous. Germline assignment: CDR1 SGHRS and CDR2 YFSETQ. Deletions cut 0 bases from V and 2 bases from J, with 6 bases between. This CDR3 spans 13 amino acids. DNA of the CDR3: TGCGCCAGCAGCTTGGACCTAGCCTACGAGCAGTACTTC. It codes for CASSLDLAYEQYF.

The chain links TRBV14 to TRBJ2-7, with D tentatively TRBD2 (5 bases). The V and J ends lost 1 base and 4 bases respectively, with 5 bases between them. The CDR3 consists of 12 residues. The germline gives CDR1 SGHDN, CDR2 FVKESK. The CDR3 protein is CASSQGRYEQYF. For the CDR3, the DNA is TGTGCCAGCAGCCAAGGGAGGTACGAGCAGTACTTC. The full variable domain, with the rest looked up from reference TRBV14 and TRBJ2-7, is EAGVTQFPSHSVIEKGQTVTLRCDPISGHDNLYWYRRVMGKEIKFLLHFVKESKQDESGMPNNRFLAERTGGTYSTLKVQPAELEDSGVYFCASSQGRYEQYFGPGTRLTVT.

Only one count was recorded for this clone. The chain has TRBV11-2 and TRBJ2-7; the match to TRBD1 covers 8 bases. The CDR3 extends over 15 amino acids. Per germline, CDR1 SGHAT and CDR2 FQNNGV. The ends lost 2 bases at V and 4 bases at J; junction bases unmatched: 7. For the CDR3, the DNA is TGTGCCAGCAGCTTAATACAGGGGGTATGGTACGAGCAGTACTTC. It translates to CASSLIQGVWYEQYF.

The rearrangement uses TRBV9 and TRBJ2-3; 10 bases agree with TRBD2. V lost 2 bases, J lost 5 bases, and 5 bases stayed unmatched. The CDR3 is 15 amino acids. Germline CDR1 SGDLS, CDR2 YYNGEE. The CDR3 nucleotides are TGTGCCAGCAGCGTTGAGCGGGGGGGTGTAGATACGCAGTATTTT. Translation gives CASSVERGGVDTQYF.

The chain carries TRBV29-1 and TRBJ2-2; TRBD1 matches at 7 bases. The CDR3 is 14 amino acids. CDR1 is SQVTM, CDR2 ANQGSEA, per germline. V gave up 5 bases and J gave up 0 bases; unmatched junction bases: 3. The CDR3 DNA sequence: TGCAGCGTTACCGGGACAGCGAACACCGGGGAGCTGTTTTTT. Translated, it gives CSVTGTANTGELFF.

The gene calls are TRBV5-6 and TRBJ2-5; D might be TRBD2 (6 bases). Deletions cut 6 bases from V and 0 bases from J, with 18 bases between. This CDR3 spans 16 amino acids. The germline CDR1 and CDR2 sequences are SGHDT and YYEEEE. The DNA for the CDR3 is TGTGCCAGCACCCGAGGCGGGGAATGGGACCAAGAGACCCAGTACTTC. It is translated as CASTRGGEWDQETQYF.

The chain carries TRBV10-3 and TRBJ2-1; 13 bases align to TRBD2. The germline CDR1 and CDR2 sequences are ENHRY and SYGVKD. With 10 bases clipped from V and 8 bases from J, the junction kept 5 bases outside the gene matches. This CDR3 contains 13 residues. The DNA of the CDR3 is TGTGCCACCCGACTAGCGGGGGGCGATGAGCAGTTCTTC. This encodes CATRLAGGDEQFF.

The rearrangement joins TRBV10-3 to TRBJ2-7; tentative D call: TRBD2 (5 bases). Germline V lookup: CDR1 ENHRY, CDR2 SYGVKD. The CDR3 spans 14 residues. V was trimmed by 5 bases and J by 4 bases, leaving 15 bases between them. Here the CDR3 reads CAISSAAPGYEQYF. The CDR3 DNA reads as TGTGCCATCAGTTCAGCGGCCCCGGGATACGAGCAGTACTTC.

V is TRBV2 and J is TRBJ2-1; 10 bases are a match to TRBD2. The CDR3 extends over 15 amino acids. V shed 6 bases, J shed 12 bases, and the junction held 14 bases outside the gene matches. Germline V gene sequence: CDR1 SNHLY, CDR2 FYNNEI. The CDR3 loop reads CASRALAGLSPAQFF. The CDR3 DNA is TGTGCCAGCAGGGCACTAGCGGGGCTCTCCCCGGCGCAGTTCTTC.

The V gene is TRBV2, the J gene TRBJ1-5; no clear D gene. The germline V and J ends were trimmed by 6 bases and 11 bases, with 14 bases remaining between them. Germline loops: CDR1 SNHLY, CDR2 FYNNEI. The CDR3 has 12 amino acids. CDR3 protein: CASSALHGAQHF. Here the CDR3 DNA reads TGTGCCAGCAGCGCACTTCACGGGGCCCAGCATTTT.

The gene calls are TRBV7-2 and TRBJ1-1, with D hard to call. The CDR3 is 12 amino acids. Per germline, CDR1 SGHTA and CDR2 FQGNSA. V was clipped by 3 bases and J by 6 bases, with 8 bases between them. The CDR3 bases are TGTGCCAGCAGCTTTGAGTTCTCTGAAGCTTTCTTT. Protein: CASSFEFSEAFF. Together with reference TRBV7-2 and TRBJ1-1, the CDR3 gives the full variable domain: GAGVSQSPSNKVTEKGKDVELRCDPISGHTALYWYRQSLGQGLEFLIYFQGNSAPDKSGLPSDRFSAERTGGSVSTLTIQRTQQEDSAVYLCASSFEFSEAFFGQGTRLTVV.

The CDR3 here is CASSLGFRDNLNTEAFF. CDR3 nucleotide sequence: TGCGCCAGCAGCTTGGGGTTCCGGGACAACCTGAACACTGAAGCTTTCTTT. The J gene is TRBJ1-1, the V gene TRBV5-1; TRBD1 is a possible D gene (6 bases). The CDR3 totals 17 residues. The germline V gene has CDR1 SGHRS and CDR2 YFSETQ. V was clipped by 0 bases and J by 0 bases, with 15 bases between them. Variable domain in full (rest from reference TRBV5-1 and TRBJ1-1): KAGVTQTPRYLIKTRGQQVTLSCSPISGHRSVSWYQQTPGQGLQFLFEYFSETQRNKGNFPGRFSGRQFSNSRSEMNVSTLELGDSALYLCASSLGFRDNLNTEAFFGQGTRLTVV.

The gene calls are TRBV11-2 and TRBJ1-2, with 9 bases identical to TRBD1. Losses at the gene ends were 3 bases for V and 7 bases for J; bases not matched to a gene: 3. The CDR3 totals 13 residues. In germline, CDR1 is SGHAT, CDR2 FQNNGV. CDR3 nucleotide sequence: TGTGCCAGCAGCTTTAACAGGGGGCCTGGCTACACCTTC. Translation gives CASSFNRGPGYTF.

DNA of the CDR3: TGTGCCAGCAGAGAACCTCAACGGGACATTGAGACCTTC. Protein: CASREPQRDIETF. The chain has TRBV5-4 and TRBJ1-2; TRBD1 might be the D (6 bases). The CDR3 runs to 13 residues. Between the trimmed V and J ends, which lost 5 bases and 14 bases, there was a span of 22 bases. Germline V gene data show CDR1 as SGHNT and CDR2 as YYREEE (reference sequence).

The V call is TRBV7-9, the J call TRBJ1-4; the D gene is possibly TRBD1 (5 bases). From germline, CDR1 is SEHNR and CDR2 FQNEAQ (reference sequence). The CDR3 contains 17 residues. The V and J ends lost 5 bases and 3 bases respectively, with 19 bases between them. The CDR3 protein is CASSHQIRGTPNEKLFF. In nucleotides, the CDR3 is TGTGCCAGCAGCCATCAAATTCGGGGGACCCCTAATGAAAAACTGTTTTTT.

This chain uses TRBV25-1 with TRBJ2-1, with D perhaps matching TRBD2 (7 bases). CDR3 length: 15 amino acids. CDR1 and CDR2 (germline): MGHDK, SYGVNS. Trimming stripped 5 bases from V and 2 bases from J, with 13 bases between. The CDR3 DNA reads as TGTGCCAGCAGTCCGAGGGGGGGTCCCTACAATGAGCAGTTCTTC. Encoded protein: CASSPRGGPYNEQFF.

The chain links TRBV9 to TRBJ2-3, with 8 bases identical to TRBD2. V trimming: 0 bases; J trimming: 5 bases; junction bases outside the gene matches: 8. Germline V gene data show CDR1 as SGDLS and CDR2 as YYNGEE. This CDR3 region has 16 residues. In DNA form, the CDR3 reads TGTGCCAGCAGCGTAGCCGGGCGGGGGGTGTTAGATACGCAGTATTTT. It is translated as CASSVAGRGVLDTQYF.

CDR3 DNA sequence: TGTGCCAGCAGTCTAACAGATACGCAGTATTTT. Protein: CASSLTDTQYF. J is TRBJ2-3 and V is TRBV25-1; D is ambiguous. The CDR3 has 11 residues. The germline gives CDR1 MGHDK, CDR2 SYGVNS. V was shortened by 5 bases and J by 3 bases, with 3 bases between the two germline ends.

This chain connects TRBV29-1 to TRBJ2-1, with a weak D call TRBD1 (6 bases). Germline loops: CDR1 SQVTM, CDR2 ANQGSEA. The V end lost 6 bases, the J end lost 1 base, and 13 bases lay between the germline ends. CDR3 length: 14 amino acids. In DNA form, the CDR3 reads TGCAGCGTCCACTCCAGGGGTTCCTACAATGAGCAGTTCTTC. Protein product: CSVHSRGSYNEQFF.

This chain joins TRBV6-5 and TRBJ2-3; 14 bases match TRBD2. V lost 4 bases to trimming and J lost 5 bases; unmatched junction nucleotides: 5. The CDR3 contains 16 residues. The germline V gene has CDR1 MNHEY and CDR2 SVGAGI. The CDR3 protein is CASSWGLAGAGDTQYF. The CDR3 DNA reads TGTGCCAGCAGTTGGGGACTAGCGGGGGCCGGAGATACGCAGTATTTT.